This TCR beta chain was identified in a study of T cell clonality in common variable immunodeficiency. Concerning this clone itself: Antigen unknown. The read is 3 residues too short to cover the CDR3 end, so that end is filled in from the germline J gene.

Broader study findings: CVID subjects had higher TCRbeta clonality than healthy controls, most marked in about a third.

This CDR3 is built from 13 residues. The ends lost 10 bases at V and 4 bases at J; junction bases unmatched: 9. Germline V gene data show CDR1 as MGHDK and CDR2 as SYGVNS. The assay was immunoSEQ multiplex PCR, and TCRdb's table has in-frame clones only and misses some. The specimen has around 50,000 clones, none found just once. Sequenced: peripheral blood mononuclear cells. This clonotype originated in a person aged 18 to 75 in good health. The chain joins TRBV25-1 to TRBJ2-5; 7 nucleotides align to TRBD2. The part of the CDR3 DNA that was read is TGTGCCACCTCCCGGGGCGGGGGAGAGACC. It yields the protein CATSRGGGET. The whole CDR3 region reads CATSRGGGETQYF.